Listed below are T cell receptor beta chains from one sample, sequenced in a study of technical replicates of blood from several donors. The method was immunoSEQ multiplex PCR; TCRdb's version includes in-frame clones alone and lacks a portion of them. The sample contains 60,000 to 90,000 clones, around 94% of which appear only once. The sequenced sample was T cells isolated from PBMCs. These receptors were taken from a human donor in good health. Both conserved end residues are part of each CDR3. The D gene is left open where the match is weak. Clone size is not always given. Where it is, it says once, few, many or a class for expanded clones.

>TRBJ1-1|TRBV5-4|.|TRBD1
CASSRSGTGIVGTEAFF
TGTGCCAGCAGCCGATCCGGGACAGGGATCGTAGGCACTGAAGCTTTCTTT
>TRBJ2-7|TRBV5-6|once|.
CASRSRGSNNEQYF
TGTGCCAGCAGGTCTAGGGGGAGTAACAACGAGCAGTACTTC
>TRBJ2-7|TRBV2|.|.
CASSADTYEQYF
TGTGCCAGCAGTGCGGACACGTACGAGCAGTACTTC
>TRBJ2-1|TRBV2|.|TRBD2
CASRAGLAGVEQFF
TGTGCCAGCAGAGCTGGACTAGCGGGAGTCGAGCAGTTCTTC
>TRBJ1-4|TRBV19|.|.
CASSHGATNEKLFF
TGTGCCAGTAGTCACGGGGCAACTAATGAAAAACTGTTTTTT
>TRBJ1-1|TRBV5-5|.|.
CASSLGDWAFF
TGTGCCAGCAGCTTGGGGGACTGGGCTTTCTTT
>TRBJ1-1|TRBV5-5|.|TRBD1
CASSWRDRETEAFF
TGTGCCAGCAGCTGGCGGGACAGGGAAACTGAAGCTTTCTTT
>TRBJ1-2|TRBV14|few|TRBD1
CASSQDITGGSYGYTF
TGTGCCAGCAGCCAAGATATCACAGGGGGTAGCTATGGCTACACCTTC
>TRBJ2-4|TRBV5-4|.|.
CASSPENRENIQYF
TGTGCCAGCAGCCCTGAAAACCGAGAAAACATTCAGTACTTC
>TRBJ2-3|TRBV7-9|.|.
CASPQGPSTDTQYF
TGTGCCAGCCCCCAGGGGCCTAGCACAGATACGCAGTATTTT
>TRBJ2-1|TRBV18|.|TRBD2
CASSPRGSGIPPNEQFF
TGTGCCAGCTCACCAAGGGGTAGCGGGATCCCACCCAATGAGCAGTTCTTC
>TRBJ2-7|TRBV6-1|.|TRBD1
CASTETGGRREQYF
TGTGCCAGCACCGAGACAGGGGGCCGCCGCGAGCAGTACTTC
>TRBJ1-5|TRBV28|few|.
CASRLYRALGNQPQHF
TGTGCCAGCAGGTTGTACAGGGCCCTTGGGAATCAGCCCCAGCATTTT
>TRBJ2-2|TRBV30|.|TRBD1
CASAGQGLLSGELFF
TGTGCCTCCGCAGGACAGGGGCTACTTAGTGGGGAGCTGTTTTTT
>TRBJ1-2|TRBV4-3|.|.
CASSQETGWSGYTF
TGCGCCAGCAGCCAAGAAACGGGGTGGTCTGGCTACACCTTC
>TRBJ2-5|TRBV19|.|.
CASSKEGTVQETQYF
TGTGCCAGTAGTAAGGAGGGGACAGTCCAAGAGACCCAGTACTTC
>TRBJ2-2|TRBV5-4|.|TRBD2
CASSSGLAGGPKTGELFF
TGTGCCAGCAGCTCAGGACTAGCGGGAGGGCCAAAGACCGGGGAGCTGTTTTTT
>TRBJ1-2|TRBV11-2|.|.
CASSLDNQGSSGYTF
TGTGCCAGCAGCTTAGACAACCAGGGGTCGAGTGGCTACACCTTC
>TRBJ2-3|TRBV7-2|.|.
CASSPLKRELDTQYF
TGTGCCAGCAGCCCGTTGAAACGGGAGTTGGATACGCAGTATTTT
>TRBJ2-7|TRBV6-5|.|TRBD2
CASSYGSGRVYEQYF
TGTGCCAGCAGTTACGGTAGCGGGAGAGTTTACGAGCAGTACTTC
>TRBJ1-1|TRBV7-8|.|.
CASISAQETANTEAFF
TGTGCCAGCATCTCGGCCCAAGAGACAGCGAACACTGAAGCTTTCTTT
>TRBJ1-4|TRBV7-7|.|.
CASSLASGANEKLFF
TGTGCTAGCAGCTTAGCTTCAGGGGCTAATGAAAAACTGTTTTTT
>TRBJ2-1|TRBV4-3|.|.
CASSKDGGLEMIDEQFF
TGCGCCAGCAGCAAGGATGGAGGGTTGGAGATGATAGATGAGCAGTTCTTC
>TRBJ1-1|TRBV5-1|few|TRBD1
CASSPDRDTEAFF
TGCGCCAGCAGCCCCGACAGGGACACTGAAGCTTTCTTT
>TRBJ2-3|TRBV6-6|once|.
CASSYGGVTDTQYF
TGTGCCAGCAGTTACGGCGGGGTTACAGATACGCAGTATTTT
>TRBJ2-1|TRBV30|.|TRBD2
CAFTGLAGAEQFF
TGTGCCTTCACGGGACTAGCGGGAGCTGAGCAGTTCTTC
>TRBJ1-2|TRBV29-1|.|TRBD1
CSVKTGGSGYTF
TGCAGCGTTAAGACAGGGGGGAGTGGCTACACCTTC
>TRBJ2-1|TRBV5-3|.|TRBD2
CARICGRAGREQFF
TGTGCCAGGATTTGCGGGAGGGCGGGCAGAGAGCAGTTCTTC
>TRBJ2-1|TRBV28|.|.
CASSPILAEFF
TGTGCCAGCAGTCCAATACTAGCTGAGTTCTTC
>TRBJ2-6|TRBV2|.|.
CASKGGSGANVLTF
TGTGCCAGCAAAGGAGGATCTGGGGCCAACGTCCTGACTTTC
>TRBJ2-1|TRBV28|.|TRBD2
CASSSKREGMDEQFF
TGTGCCAGCAGTTCTAAGCGGGAAGGTATGGATGAGCAGTTCTTC
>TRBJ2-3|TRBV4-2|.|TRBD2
CASSQVPGAGGGTQYF
TGTGCCAGCAGCCAAGTTCCTGGAGCGGGAGGCGGTACGCAGTATTTT
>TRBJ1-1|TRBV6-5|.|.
CASRGGTEAFF
TGTGCCAGCAGGGGGGGCACTGAAGCTTTCTTT
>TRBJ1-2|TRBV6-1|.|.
CASSEVTGRGYTF
TGTGCCAGCAGTGAAGTAACAGGGAGAGGCTACACCTTC
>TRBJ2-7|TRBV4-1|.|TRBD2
CASSQDEGRGYEQYF
TGCGCCAGCAGCCAAGATGAGGGGAGGGGTTACGAGCAGTACTTC
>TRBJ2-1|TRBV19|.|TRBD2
CASRWTSGSIQFF
TGTGCCAGTAGGTGGACTAGCGGGAGTATCCAGTTCTTC
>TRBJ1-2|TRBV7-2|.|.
CASSFSPLPSYGYTF
TGTGCCAGCAGCTTTTCCCCTCTGCCTAGCTATGGCTACACCTTC
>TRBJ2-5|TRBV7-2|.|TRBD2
CASSLTGTSGIGWGETQYF
TGTGCCAGCAGCTTAACCGGGACTAGCGGGATTGGTTGGGGAGAGACCCAGTACTTC